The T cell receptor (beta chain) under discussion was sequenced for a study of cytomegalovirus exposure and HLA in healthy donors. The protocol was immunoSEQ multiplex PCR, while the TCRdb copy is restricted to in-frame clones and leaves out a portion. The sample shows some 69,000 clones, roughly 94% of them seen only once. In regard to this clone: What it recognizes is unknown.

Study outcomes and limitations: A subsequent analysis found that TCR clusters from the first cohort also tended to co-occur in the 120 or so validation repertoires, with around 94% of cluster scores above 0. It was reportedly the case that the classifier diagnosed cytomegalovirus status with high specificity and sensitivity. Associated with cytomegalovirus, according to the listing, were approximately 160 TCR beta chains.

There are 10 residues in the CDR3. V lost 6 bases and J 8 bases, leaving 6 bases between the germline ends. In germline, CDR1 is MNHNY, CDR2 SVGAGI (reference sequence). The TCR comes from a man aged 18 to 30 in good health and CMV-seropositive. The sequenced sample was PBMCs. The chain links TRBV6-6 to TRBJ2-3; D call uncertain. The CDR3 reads CASSSFTQYF. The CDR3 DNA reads TGTGCCAGCAGCAGTTTTACGCAGTATTTT.